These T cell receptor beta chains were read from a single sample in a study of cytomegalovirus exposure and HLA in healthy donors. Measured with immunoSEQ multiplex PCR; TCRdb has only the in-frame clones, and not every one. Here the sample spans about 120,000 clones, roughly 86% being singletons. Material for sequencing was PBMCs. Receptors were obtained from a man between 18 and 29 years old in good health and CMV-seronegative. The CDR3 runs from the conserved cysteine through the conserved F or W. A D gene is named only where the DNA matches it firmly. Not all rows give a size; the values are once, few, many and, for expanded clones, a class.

TGTGCTAGTGGTTTGCCCCGAGGCGGGTTCTACAATGAGCAGTTCTTC	CASGLPRGGFYNEQFF	TRBV12-5	16	-	TRBJ2-1	-
TGTGCCAGCACCCCCCAGGGCTCCGACTATGGCTACACCTTC	CASTPQGSDYGYTF	TRBV7-9	14	-	TRBJ1-2	-
TGTGCCAGCAGCCAAGACCCGACGAGGACACCGAACACCGGGGAGCTGTTTTTT	CASSQDPTRTPNTGELFF	TRBV4-2	18	-	TRBJ2-2	-
TGTGCCAGCAGCTTGGATCTGTACGAGCAGTACTTC	CASSLDLYEQYF	TRBV5-4	12	few	TRBJ2-7	-
TGTGCCAGCAGCCCCGGGACAGCCTTCTATGGCTACACCTTC	CASSPGTAFYGYTF	TRBV11-2	14	-	TRBJ1-2	TRBD1
TGTGCCAGCAGCCTAAGACTAACCATCCGAGGTACGCAGTATTTT	CASSLRLTIRGTQYF	TRBV5-8	15	-	TRBJ2-3	-
TGTGCCAGCAGTTTATTCCCCCCGACAGGGAGGGCTTTCTTT	CASSLFPPTGRAFF	TRBV27	14	-	TRBJ1-1	TRBD1
TGTGCCAGCAGCGCCCGGGACAGCCGATTTACCGGGGAGCTGTTTTTT	CASSARDSRFTGELFF	TRBV7-8	16	-	TRBJ2-2	TRBD1
TGTGCCAGCAGCCCGGACACTGACACTGAAGCTTTCTTT	CASSPDTDTEAFF	TRBV7-9	13	-	TRBJ1-1	-
TGTGCCAGCAGCAAAGATGGTAGCGGGGGGTACAATGAGCAGTTCTTC	CASSKDGSGGYNEQFF	TRBV21-1	16	-	TRBJ2-1	-
TGCGCCAGCAGCTTGAGGCTAACAGGGGCGAATCTCTATGGCTACACCTTC	CASSLRLTGANLYGYTF	TRBV5-1	17	-	TRBJ1-2	TRBD1
TGTGCCTGGAGTGTACAAAGAAACACTGAAGCTTTCTTT	CAWSVQRNTEAFF	TRBV30	13	-	TRBJ1-1	-
TGTGCCAGCACCCCCCTACAGGGGACCGCTGGGGCCAACGTCCTGACTTTC	CASTPLQGTAGANVLTF	TRBV7-8	17	-	TRBJ2-6	TRBD1
TGTGCCAGCAGCCCAGAAGCAGGTCTGAACACTGAAGCTTTCTTT	CASSPEAGLNTEAFF	TRBV4-2	15	-	TRBJ1-1	-
TGTGCCAGCAGTCACACAGGGAGCCCAGATACGCAGTATTTT	CASSHTGSPDTQYF	TRBV28	14	-	TRBJ2-3	-
TGTGCCAGCAGCGAAGGACGATTGAGGACTGAAGCTTTCTTT	CASSEGRLRTEAFF	TRBV2	14	-	TRBJ1-1	-
TGTGCCAGCAGCCCACTAGCGGGAGCCACAGATACGCAGTATTTT	CASSPLAGATDTQYF	TRBV27	15	-	TRBJ2-3	TRBD2
TGTGCCAGCAGCCATAACACCGGGGAGCTGTTTTTT	CASSHNTGELFF	TRBV11-2	12	many	TRBJ2-2	-
TGTGCCAGCAGTGTGACCGGGACAGGGGAGGTCGCTGAAGCTTTCTTT	CASSVTGTGEVAEAFF	TRBV2	16	-	TRBJ1-1	TRBD1
TGTGCCAGCGGGGGGTTTGGGGGCTCCTACAATGAGCAGTTCTTC	CASGGFGGSYNEQFF	TRBV6-1	15	-	TRBJ2-1	-
TGTGCCAGCAGCCCGGCGCCGGGAAACTACAATGAGCAGTTCTTC	CASSPAPGNYNEQFF	TRBV9	15	-	TRBJ2-1	-
TGCGCCAGCAGCGCCGACAGGGCCCGCACAGATACGCAGTATTTT	CASSADRARTDTQYF	TRBV5-1	15	-	TRBJ2-3	TRBD1
TGTGCCAGCAGCCAGTCCCATTTCACGGAGCAGTTCTTC	CASSQSHFTEQFF	TRBV7-2	13	once	TRBJ2-1	-
TGTGCCTGGAGTAACGGAGGGAGCAATCAGCCCCAGCATTTT	CAWSNGGSNQPQHF	TRBV30	14	-	TRBJ1-5	-
TGTGCCAGCAGTCGGACGGACTACGCCTACGAGCAGTACTTC	CASSRTDYAYEQYF	TRBV6-1	14	-	TRBJ2-7	-
TGCGCCAGCAGCTTGGTAGGGACAGGGGGAGAGACCCAGTACTTC	CASSLVGTGGETQYF	TRBV5-1	15	-	TRBJ2-5	TRBD1
TGTGCCAGCAGCTTAGGGTACTCTAGCGGACCCTACGAGCAGTACTTC	CASSLGYSSGPYEQYF	TRBV7-2	16	-	TRBJ2-7	TRBD2
TGTGCCAGCAGTTACTCAGCGGCTGCTGGGGCCAACGTCCTGACTTTC	CASSYSAAAGANVLTF	TRBV6-5	16	-	TRBJ2-6	-
TGTGCCAGCAGCGCGGGACTAGCGGGAGGGTCCCACGAGCAGTACTTC	CASSAGLAGGSHEQYF	TRBV7-2	16	-	TRBJ2-7	TRBD2
TGCGCCAGCAGCCTCCAGGGAGGGACCACAGATACGCAGTATTTT	CASSLQGGTTDTQYF	TRBV4-1	15	-	TRBJ2-3	TRBD2
TGTGCCAGCAGCGTAGGGGGACAGGAGAATCAGCCCCAGCATTTT	CASSVGGQENQPQHF	TRBV9	15	-	TRBJ1-5	TRBD1
TGTGCCAGCAGTGAGAATCAGGGGTCCGGGGAGCTGTTTTTT	CASSENQGSGELFF	TRBV2	14	-	TRBJ2-2	-
TGTGCCAGCAGTGAATTCCTCGGGCAGTTCTTC	CASSEFLGQFF	TRBV6-1	11	-	TRBJ2-1	-
TGTGCCAGCAGCACCGACAGGAAGCTAGCCAAAAACATTCAGTACTTC	CASSTDRKLAKNIQYF	TRBV2	16	-	TRBJ2-4	-
TGCGCCAGCAGCTTGGCCTTAACTAGCGGGAGAACCAAAAACATTCAGTACTTC	CASSLALTSGRTKNIQYF	TRBV5-1	18	-	TRBJ2-4	TRBD2
TGTGCCAGCAGCTTGCTCAGGGTGACCGCTCTGTACGAGCAGTACTTC	CASSLLRVTALYEQYF	TRBV5-8	16	-	TRBJ2-7	-
TGTGCCAGCAGCTTGGTGACTGTGGACAGGGGCTACGAGCAGTACTTC	CASSLVTVDRGYEQYF	TRBV5-6	16	-	TRBJ2-7	TRBD1
TGTGCCTGGGACCCTCCTCGGACAGGGGGATCCTACGAGCAGTACTTC	CAWDPPRTGGSYEQYF	TRBV30	16	-	TRBJ2-7	TRBD1
TGTGCCAGCAGCTTCCGGACAGGGATTACCTACGAGCAGTACTTC	CASSFRTGITYEQYF	TRBV7-8	15	-	TRBJ2-7	TRBD1
TGTGCCAGCAGCCAGGGGGCAACCCAGCATTTT	CASSQGATQHF	TRBV6-5	11	-	TRBJ1-5	TRBD1
TGTGCCAGCACCCCCTCTTCCGCGGGGGCCCAGTACTTC	CASTPSSAGAQYF	TRBV7-6	13	-	TRBJ2-5	TRBD2
TGTGCCTGGAGTCTACAGGGGGCCTCCTACGAGCAGTACTTC	CAWSLQGASYEQYF	TRBV30	14	-	TRBJ2-7	TRBD1
TGTGCCAGCAGTTACTCGAGGGGGAACTCCTACGAGCAGTACTTC	CASSYSRGNSYEQYF	TRBV6-5	15	-	TRBJ2-7	-
TGTGCCAGCAGTGACGACGTTACCGGGGGCTACACCTTC	CASSDDVTGGYTF	TRBV6-4	13	-	TRBJ1-2	-
TGTGCCACCGAAGATTGGACAGAAAATCAGCCCCAGCATTTT	CATEDWTENQPQHF	TRBV15	14	-	TRBJ1-5	-
TGTGCCAGCAGGAGGGGAGGATCAGAGACCCAGTACTTC	CASRRGGSETQYF	TRBV9	13	-	TRBJ2-5	-
TGTGCCAGCAGTGGGGGACTTGTGCGCGGCTACACCTTC	CASSGGLVRGYTF	TRBV2	13	-	TRBJ1-2	-
TGTGCCAGCAGAGGGGACAGTAACACAGATACGCAGTATTTT	CASRGDSNTDTQYF	TRBV2	14	-	TRBJ2-3	TRBD1
TGTGCCACCAGCAGAGCATTAGCCAAAAACATTCAGTACTTC	CATSRALAKNIQYF	TRBV15	14	-	TRBJ2-4	-
TGTGCCAGCAGCCAAAGCCGGGACAGGGGGCTCGTCTACGAGCAGTACTTC	CASSQSRDRGLVYEQYF	TRBV14	17	once	TRBJ2-7	TRBD1
TGTGCCATAACAGGGGGCGAGAATTCACCCCTCCACTTT	CAITGGENSPLHF	TRBV2	13	-	TRBJ1-6	TRBD1
TGTGCCAGCAGCCGCCTCTTCGGGGGGAACAATGAGCAGTTCTTC	CASSRLFGGNNEQFF	TRBV5-4	15	-	TRBJ2-1	TRBD2
TGTGCCAGCAGCTTGATTGTAGCAGGACAGTTCTTATACGAGCAGTACTTC	CASSLIVAGQFLYEQYF	TRBV7-9	17	-	TRBJ2-7	-